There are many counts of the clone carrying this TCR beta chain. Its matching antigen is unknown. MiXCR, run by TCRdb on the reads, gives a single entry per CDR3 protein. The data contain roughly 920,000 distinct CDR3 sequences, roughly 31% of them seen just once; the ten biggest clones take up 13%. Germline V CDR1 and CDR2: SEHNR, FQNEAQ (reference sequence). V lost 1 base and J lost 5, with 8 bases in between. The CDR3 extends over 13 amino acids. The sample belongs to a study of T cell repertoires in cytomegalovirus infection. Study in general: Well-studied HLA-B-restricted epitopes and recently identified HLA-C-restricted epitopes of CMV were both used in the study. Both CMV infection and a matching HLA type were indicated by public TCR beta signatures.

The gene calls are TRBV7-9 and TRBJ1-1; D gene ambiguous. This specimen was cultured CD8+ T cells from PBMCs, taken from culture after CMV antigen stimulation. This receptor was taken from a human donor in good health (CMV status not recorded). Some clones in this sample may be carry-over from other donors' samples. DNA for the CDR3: TGTGCCAGCAGCTTAGGAATTTCGACTGAAGCTTTCTTT. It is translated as CASSLGISTEAFF.